This T cell receptor (beta chain) was captured in a study of shared clonotypes between healthy human individuals. The V end lost 3 bases, the J end lost 4 bases, and 7 bases lay between the germline ends. Germline CDR1 and CDR2: SGDLS and YYNGEE. The CDR3 contains 12 residues. All participating donors were Caucasian adults from Nashville, Tennessee. Each cell subset's genomic DNA was divided evenly among several immunoSEQ plates. The unsorted PBMC sample used ten immunoSEQ deep assay plates. Sequencing was performed with immunoSEQ multiplex PCR; in TCRdb, only in-frame clones are kept and a portion is missing. Altogether about half a million clones are present, around 75% being singletons, with the ten largest covering less than 15%.

The sequence was obtained from a woman aged 40 to 50 in good health. Some clones in this sample may be carry-over from other donors' samples. The chain couples TRBV9 to TRBJ1-2; D gene ambiguous. The sequenced material came from PBMCs. CDR3 sequence: CASSAIGYGYTF. The CDR3 DNA is TGTGCCAGCAGCGCCATAGGCTATGGCTACACCTTC.